This entry lists 14 T cell receptor beta chains sequenced from one sample in a study of blood T cell repertoires in COVID-19. Sequencing was performed with immunoSEQ multiplex PCR; in TCRdb, only in-frame clones are kept and a portion is missing. Among 14,000 or so clones listed, roughly 82% were seen once. The sample taken for sequencing was peripheral blood. The source is a woman between 50 and 59 years old with active or convalescent COVID-19.

This clone was picked up one time. The chain couples TRBV25-1 to TRBJ2-2; a possible D gene is TRBD2 (6 bases). This CDR3 region has 15 residues. V was cut by 3 bases and J by 6 bases, with 14 bases left in between. Germline V lookup: CDR1 MGHDK, CDR2 SYGVNS. This CDR3 is CASSETAGFSGELFF. CDR3 DNA sequence: TGTGCCAGCAGTGAGACGGCGGGATTTTCCGGGGAGCTGTTTTTT.

The chain employs TRBV5-5 and TRBJ1-1, with D possibly matching TRBD1 (6 bases). Trimming stripped 4 bases from V and 3 bases from J, with 10 bases between. In germline, CDR1 is SGHKS, CDR2 YYEKEE (reference sequence). CDR3 length: 13 amino acids. The CDR3 protein is CASSRDTYTEAFF. CDR3 sequence (DNA): TGTGCCAGCAGCAGGGACACCTACACTGAAGCTTTCTTT.

This clone came up a few times. The chain combines TRBV12-3 or TRBV12-4 with TRBJ1-4; weak D call: TRBD1 (6 bases). V lost 1 base, J lost 14 bases, and 11 bases lay in between. The CDR3 spans 12 residues. Here the CDR3 reads CASSLDRDDLFF. CDR3 nucleotide sequence: TGTGCCAGCAGTTTAGACAGGGACGATCTGTTTTTT.

The V and J genes are TRBV7-2 and TRBJ2-7; 9 positions match TRBD1. After removal of 5 bases from V and 1 base from J, the junction contained 15 bases not matched to a gene. CDR1 is SGHTA, CDR2 FQGNSA, per germline. This CDR3 comprises 18 residues. The CDR3 coding sequence is TGTGCCAGCAGCCCGAAACTTCCGGGACAGGGCCTATCCTACGAGCAGTACTTC. Protein product: CASSPKLPGQGLSYEQYF.

CDR3 amino acids: CASSQLGQIYEQYF. CDR3 bases: TGCGCCAGCAGCCAACTGGGACAGATCTACGAGCAGTACTTC. The chain has TRBV4-1 and TRBJ2-7, with 7 bases aligning to TRBD1. Germline lookup yields CDR1 MGHRA and CDR2 YSYEKL. This CDR3 is 14 amino acids long. The J segment lost 3 bases and the V segment lost 2 bases, leaving 4 bases of the junction unmatched.

The rearrangement uses TRBV21-1 and TRBJ2-4; TRBD1 was called by the table and not checked on the DNA. TRBV21-1 is a pseudogene. The CDR3 spans 21 residues. CDR3 protein: CASSKIARTGFLTKTKNIQYF. The CDR3, as DNA: TGTGCCAGCAGCAAAATTGCCCGGACAGGGTTCTTGACCAAGACCAAAAACATTCAGTACTTC.

The V gene is TRBV18, the J gene TRBJ2-7, with 10 bases that match TRBD2. The V gene end was trimmed by 2 bases and the J gene end by 4 bases; junction bases not matched to a gene: 8. CDR3 length: 16 residues. CDR1 is KGHSH, CDR2 LQKENI, per germline. CDR3 protein: CASSPSASGSGYEQYF. As DNA, the CDR3 is TGTGCCAGCTCACCATCGGCTAGCGGGAGTGGATACGAGCAGTACTTC.

The chain has TRBV28 and TRBJ2-3, with TRBD2 identical over 8 bases. Germline loops: CDR1 MDHEN, CDR2 SYDVKM. The CDR3 consists of 17 residues. Trimming took 5 bases from V and 7 from J; bases not matched to a gene: 17. Here the CDR3 DNA reads TGTGCCAGCAGTCCCCCGAATTTAGCGGGGACGGGGAATACGCAGTATTTT. Its protein is CASSPPNLAGTGNTQYF.

This rearrangement joins TRBV27 to TRBJ1-2; TRBD1 matches 8 bases. The length of the CDR3 is 13 residues. J lost 4 bases, V lost 4 bases, and 2 bases had no gene match. Germline assignment: CDR1 MNHEY and CDR2 SMNVEV (reference sequence). CDR3 sequence (DNA): TGTGCCAGCAGTTCAGACAGGGGCTATGGCTACACCTTC. This translates into CASSSDRGYGYTF.

The chain recombines TRBV29-1 with TRBJ2-5; D is ambiguous. The germline V gene has CDR1 SQVTM and CDR2 ANQGSEA. The CDR3 runs to 12 residues. Between the trimmed V and J ends, which lost 8 bases and 2 bases, there was a span of 12 bases. The DNA of the CDR3 is TGCAGCCCCCGTTTTAGTCAAGAGACCCAGTACTTC. Translated, it gives CSPRFSQETQYF.

V is TRBV21-1 and J is TRBJ2-7; TRBD1 is the table's D call and was not checked against the DNA. TRBV21-1 is a known pseudogene. There are 14 residues in the CDR3. This CDR3 reads CASVTGTGSYEQYF. The CDR3 coding sequence is TGTGCCAGCGTAACCGGGACAGGGTCCTACGAGCAGTACTTC.

The chain has TRBV4-1 and TRBJ2-7; 11 bases line up with TRBD1. The CDR3 is 15 amino acids. With 6 bases clipped from V and 6 bases from J, the junction kept 10 bases outside the gene matches. In germline, CDR1 is MGHRA, CDR2 YSYEKL. The CDR3 is CASSRGQGAGVEQYF. DNA for the CDR3: TGCGCCAGCAGTCGAGGACAGGGGGCAGGGGTCGAGCAGTACTTC.

This chain connects TRBV12-3 or TRBV12-4 to TRBJ1-3, with D maybe TRBD1 (5 bases). The CDR3 is 13 residues long. V lost 3 bases and J 8 bases, leaving 11 bases between the germline ends. The CDR3 protein is CASSFLGADTIYF. The CDR3, as DNA: TGTGCCAGCAGTTTTTTAGGGGCCGACACCATATATTTT.

CDR3 region: CASSSTGTGGEWAEAFF. The CDR3 DNA reads TGCGCCAGCAGCTCCACCGGGACAGGGGGGGAATGGGCTGAAGCTTTCTTT. This chain connects TRBV5-1 to TRBJ1-1; 11 bases fit TRBD1. CDR1 is SGHRS and CDR2 is YFSETQ in the germline V gene. V shed 3 bases, J shed 6 bases, and the junction held 13 bases outside the gene matches. This CDR3 is 17 amino acids long.